This T cell receptor (beta chain) comes out of a study of blood T cell repertoires in COVID-19. Original analysis: Quantification of nucleated cells was approximated via reference gene primer amplification. Data came from immunoSEQ multiplex PCR; TCRdb stores just in-frame clones and leaves some out. The D gene and trimming were derived from the DNA, and the V and J assignments and clone size from that table. Of around 340,000 clones in the sample, approximately 83% were seen once. As regards this clone: At the DNA level, this CDR3 is encoded by other sequences in the same sample as well.

The germline V gene encodes CDR1 SGHTA and CDR2 FQGNSA. With V trimmed by 3 bases and J by 5 bases, 1 base remained unmatched. The CDR3 extends over 13 amino acids. This study enrolled people aged roughly 18 to 89 from approximately 24 US geographic areas. Clinical history reported by participants formed the basis on which cohorts were assigned. The V call is TRBV7-2, the J call TRBJ2-5; 9 nucleotides agree with TRBD1. Sequenced sample: PBMCs or T cells enriched from blood (not recorded which). The clonotype comes from a woman aged 40-49 years with acute COVID-19. CDR3 region: CASSLDRGETQYF. The CDR3 coding sequence is TGTGCCAGCAGCTTGGACAGGGGCGAGACCCAGTACTTC.